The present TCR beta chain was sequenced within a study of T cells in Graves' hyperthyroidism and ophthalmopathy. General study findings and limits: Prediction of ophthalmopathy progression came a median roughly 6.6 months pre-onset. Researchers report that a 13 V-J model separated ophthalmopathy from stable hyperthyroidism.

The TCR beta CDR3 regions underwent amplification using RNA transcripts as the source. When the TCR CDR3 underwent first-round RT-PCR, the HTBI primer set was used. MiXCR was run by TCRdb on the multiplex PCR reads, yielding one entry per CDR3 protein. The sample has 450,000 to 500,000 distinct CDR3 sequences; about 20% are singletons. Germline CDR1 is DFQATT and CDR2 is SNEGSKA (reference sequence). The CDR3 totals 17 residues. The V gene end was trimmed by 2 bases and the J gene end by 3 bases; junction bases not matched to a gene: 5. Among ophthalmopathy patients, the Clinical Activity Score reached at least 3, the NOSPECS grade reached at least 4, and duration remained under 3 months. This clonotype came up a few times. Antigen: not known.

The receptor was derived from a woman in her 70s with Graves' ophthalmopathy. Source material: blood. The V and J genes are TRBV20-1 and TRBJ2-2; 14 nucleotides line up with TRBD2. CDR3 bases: TGCAGTGCTAGACGGACTAGCGGGAGGCGCGACACCGGGGAGCTGTTTTTT. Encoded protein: CSARRTSGRRDTGELFF.